The T cell receptor beta chain described here comes from a study of blood T cell repertoires in COVID-19. Study context: Some COVID-19 samples were acute and others convalescent; all came from the United States, Italy and Spain.

The study recruited people aged roughly 18 to 95 years across approximately 25 US areas. V shed 3 bases and J shed 2 bases, with 14 bases lying between them. The CDR3 extends over 15 amino acids. Germline CDR1 and CDR2: SNHLY and FYNNEI. As processed by the authors: Amplification with reference gene primers provided the estimates of nucleated cell counts. Measured with immunoSEQ multiplex PCR; TCRdb has only the in-frame clones, and not every one. V and J calls and clone size are as listed in that table; D and trimming were resolved from the DNA. The table shows 300,000 to 350,000 clones, with about nine tenths occurring only once.

This sequence was found in a woman in her thirties who had been exposed to COVID-19. This chain uses TRBV2 with TRBJ2-7; D uncertain. Sequenced sample: PBMCs or T cells enriched from blood (not recorded which). DNA of the CDR3: TGTGCCAGCAGTGAGCCATCTCAGGATCCCTACGAGCAGTACTTC. It yields the protein CASSEPSQDPYEQYF. Complete variable domain (other parts from reference TRBV2 and TRBJ2-7): EPEVTQTPSHQVTQMGQEVILRCVPISNHLYFYWYRQILGQKVEFLVSFYNNEISEKSEIFDDQFSVERPDGSNFTLKIRSTKLEDSAMYFCASSEPSQDPYEQYFGPGTRLTVT.